The source of this T cell receptor (beta chain) is a study of tumor-infiltrating lymphocytes in localized non-small cell lung cancer (dated by TCRdb to the early 2020s). With regard to the full study: The cohort covered several histologies, both smokers and never-smokers, and patients whose samples were collected after neoadjuvant chemotherapy. Each patient provided resected tumor tissue plus uninvolved lung tissue from the same patient, with the uninvolved lung tissue described as non-adjacent to the tumor. TCR sequencing was one of several integrated assays, alongside flow cytometry, multiplex immunofluorescence, RNA-seq, exome sequencing and proteomics, applied to the same patients. In total, the ICON cohort was made up of over a hundred surgical patients who had localized non-small cell lung cancer and whose tumors were resected. The paired tumor versus uninvolved lung comparison of immunoSEQ T-cell fraction included about 54 patients. Results and caveats for the whole study, not just this receptor: In line with immunofluorescence CD3 counts, TCRbeta sequencing supported higher T cell infiltration in tumors compared with uninvolved lung tissue. Assay coverage differed among patients according to how much tissue was available, so only a subset of the cohort had TCR sequencing. No association of tumor T-cell fraction from TCR sequencing with recurrence-free survival was found (p = 0.61). Because different pieces of the same tissue were used for different assays, technical variation could not be separated from intratumor heterogeneity. TCR-derived T-cell fraction did not differ between the flow cytometry-defined immunotypes IM1 (good prognosis) and IM2 (poor prognosis).

The T-cell fraction in tumor and uninvolved lung tissue was provided by TCR sequencing with the immunoSEQ assay. Under the source paper's analysis protocol: To analyze survival, patients were divided into a high T-cell fraction group (upper tertile) and a low T-cell fraction group (lower two tertiles), and the two groups were compared using a log-rank test. Paired tumor versus uninvolved lung differences in T-cell fraction were tested with a signed-rank test. Not all clones reach the TCRdb copy of this immuneACCESS table, which keeps in-frame sequences only. Checked studies attribute under half of the gap to unresolved V genes and leave the rest unexplained. That table furnishes V, J and clone size, whereas the DNA furnished D and trimming. The sample records about 29,000 clones, 80% to 90% of which are singletons. About 1.9% of the sample belongs to the ten largest clones. Regarding this clone: Its antigen is not yet known. The input lacks base qualities; no much larger clone sits a single base away.

Enrollment in ICON was initiated in 2016, and the last patient was enrolled in 2018. From a subcohort of some 76 patients, fresh tumor and matched uninvolved tissue were collected for in-depth immune analyses, including TCR sequencing. TCR sequencing was performed on DNA isolated from bulk tissue, without cell sorting. V drops 10 bases and J drops 4 bases, leaving 11 bases in between. The CDR1 and CDR2 encoded by the germline V gene are ENHRY and SYGVKD. The CDR3 measures 12 amino acids from cysteine to phenylalanine. This entry keeps only the CDR3 DNA: 36 bases, framed from base 1. The sequence came from a human donor with non-small cell lung cancer. The sample consisted of lung tumor tissue. This chain is built from TRBV10-3 and TRBJ1-5, with an unclear D gene assignment. This receptor carries the CDR3 CASSGQNQPQHF. The nucleotides read TGTGCCAGCTCGGGCCAAAATCAGCCCCAGCATTTT.